Presented here are 19 T cell receptor beta chains from one specimen sequenced in a study of blood T cell repertoires in COVID-19. Here immunoSEQ multiplex PCR was the method, and the copy in TCRdb shows in-frame clones only, minus some. The sample holds under 15,000 clones, less than 80% seen once. The sample was peripheral blood. The receptor source for this set is a man in his sixties with COVID-19, enrolled during active disease.

The chain combines TRBV5-1 with TRBJ1-4; D unclear. Germline V gene sequence: CDR1 SGHRS, CDR2 YFSETQ. V was shortened by 1 base and J by 6 bases, with 10 bases between the two germline ends. The CDR3 is 14 residues long. The CDR3 protein is CASSLLGLDEKLFF. The CDR3 DNA reads as TGCGCCAGCAGCTTGCTGGGCCTTGATGAAAAACTGTTTTTT.

V is TRBV15 and J is TRBJ1-1, with D maybe TRBD1 (5 bases). The CDR3 has 14 amino acids. Germline CDR1 LNHNV, CDR2 YYDKDF (reference sequence). The ends were cut back, 0 bases at V and 7 bases at J, with 12 bases in the middle. In DNA, the CDR3 is TGTGCCACCAGCAGAGACCCCCGGGGGGGTGAAGCTTTCTTT. It is translated as CATSRDPRGGEAFF.

This chain links TRBV30 with TRBJ1-1; 7 bases agree with TRBD1. Germline CDR1 is GTSNPN and CDR2 is SVGIG (reference sequence). This CDR3 has 13 amino acids. The junction had 4 bases not matched to a gene; V was cut back by 2 bases and J by 4 bases. The CDR3, as DNA: TGTGCCTGGAGTCCCGACAGGGCCACTGAAGCTTTCTTT. It translates to CAWSPDRATEAFF.

This chain joins TRBV12-5 and TRBJ1-1; D is unclear. Trimming removed 0 bases at V and 6 bases at J, with 8 bases between. The CDR3 is 13 amino acids. Germline V gene lookup returns CDR1 LGHNT and CDR2 FRNRAP. CDR3 nucleotide sequence: TGTGCTAGTGGTTTGGTTACCGGGGCTGAAGCTTTCTTT. It is translated as CASGLVTGAEAFF.

The chain has TRBV4-3 and TRBJ1-1; a possible D gene is TRBD1 (6 bases). V lost 0 bases and J lost 6, with 14 bases in between. This CDR3 has 15 residues. The germline CDR1 and CDR2 sequences are LGHNA and YSLEER. The CDR3 DNA sequence: TGCGCCAGCAGCCAAGATGGGGCGGGGGCCGCTGAAGCTTTCTTT. Translation: CASSQDGAGAAEAFF.

The chain recombines TRBV5-1 with TRBJ2-7; TRBD2 matches at 13 bases. Germline V lookup: CDR1 SGHRS, CDR2 YFSETQ. V gave up 8 bases and J gave up 5 bases; unmatched junction bases: 7. The CDR3 has 14 residues. The CDR3 region is CASQLAGGIDEQYF. CDR3 in DNA: TGCGCCAGTCAACTAGCGGGGGGGATCGACGAGCAGTACTTC.

The chain has TRBV3-1 (or the pseudogene TRBV3-2) and TRBJ2-4; D might be TRBD2 (6 bases). Trimming took 5 bases from V and 3 from J, leaving 17 bases between them. The CDR3 contains 16 residues. Germline CDR1 LGHDT, CDR2 YNNKEL (reference sequence). The CDR3 here is CASSARSSAFKNIQYF. For the CDR3, the DNA is TGTGCCAGCAGCGCTCGGTCTAGCGCTTTCAAAAACATTCAGTACTTC.

The chain links TRBV4-1 to TRBJ2-5; D is perhaps TRBD1 (5 bases). The CDR3 runs 13 residues. From germline, CDR1 is MGHRA and CDR2 YSYEKL. Trimming took 4 bases from V and 5 from J, leaving 11 bases between them. The CDR3 DNA is TGCGCCAGCAGCCCCATGGGGCGGGAGACCCAGTACTTC. It translates to CASSPMGRETQYF.

V and J are TRBV3-1 (or the pseudogene TRBV3-2) and TRBJ2-2, with D unclear. The CDR3 sequence is 14 residues long. Germline V lookup: CDR1 LGHDT, CDR2 YNNKEL (reference sequence). Trimming took off 5 bases at V and 3 bases at J, with 10 bases between the two ends. The CDR3 is CASSSNEYTGELFF. As DNA, the CDR3 is TGTGCCAGCAGCTCCAATGAGTACACCGGGGAGCTGTTTTTT.

This clone was found once. The chain combines TRBV10-3 with TRBJ2-3, with TRBD1 matching 9 bases. Germline CDR1 ENHRY, CDR2 SYGVKD. The CDR3 has 16 amino acids. V lost 2 bases, J lost 1 base, and 4 bases stayed unmatched. The CDR3 sequence is CAISERDRVCTDTQYF. DNA of the CDR3: TGTGCCATCAGTGAGCGGGACAGGGTTTGCACAGATACGCAGTATTTT.

The rearrangement joins TRBV6-5 to TRBJ1-2; a possible D gene is TRBD1 (6 bases). Germline V gene sequence: CDR1 MNHEY, CDR2 SVGAGI. Trimming shortened V by 2 bases and J by 8 bases, and 15 bases separated the two germline ends. CDR3 length: 14 residues. The CDR3, as DNA: TGTGCCAGCAGTTACGGGGGGGGCGCTGTAGGCTACACCTTC. It is translated as CASSYGGGAVGYTF.

This CDR3 reads CASSAIQGARGNTIYF. CDR3 coding DNA: TGTGCCAGCAGTGCTATACAGGGGGCGCGGGGAAACACCATATATTTT. This chain joins TRBV28 and TRBJ1-3; 9 bases are shared with TRBD1. The CDR3 loop spans 16 amino acids. The J segment lost 4 bases and the V segment lost 5 bases, leaving 9 bases of the junction unmatched. Germline V gene lookup returns CDR1 MDHEN and CDR2 SYDVKM.

This chain uses TRBV15 with TRBJ1-5; D gene uncertain. The CDR3 covers 12 residues. Germline V gives CDR1 LNHNV, CDR2 YYDKDF (reference sequence). V lost 4 bases to trimming and J lost 6 bases, with 7 bases between them. CDR3 nucleotides: TGTGCCACCAGCAACTCGGGTCAGCCCCAGCATTTT. Its protein product is CATSNSGQPQHF.

Only a few counts were recorded for this clone. The chain is built from TRBV6-5 and TRBJ1-1, with 7 bases identical to TRBD1. CDR1 is MNHEY and CDR2 is SVGAGI in the germline V gene. V dropped 4 bases and J dropped 3; count of bases not matched to a gene: 5. The CDR3 has 14 residues. This CDR3 is CASSWGQRYTEAFF. The CDR3 DNA is TGTGCCAGCAGTTGGGGACAGAGGTACACTGAAGCTTTCTTT.

This sequence joins TRBV3-1 (or the pseudogene TRBV3-2) and TRBJ1-2; 8 nucleotides agree with TRBD1. Per germline, CDR1 LGHDT and CDR2 YNNKEL (reference sequence). The length of the CDR3 is 14 residues. V dropped 5 bases and J dropped 3; count of bases not matched to a gene: 5. As DNA, the CDR3 is TGTGCCAGCAGCGACAGGGGCTCTTACTATGGCTACACCTTC. This translates into CASSDRGSYYGYTF.

The rearrangement links TRBV24-1 to TRBJ2-4, with a weak D call TRBD2 (5 bases). V was shortened by 0 bases and J by 1 base, with 12 bases between the two germline ends. The CDR3 has 17 amino acids. Germline V gives CDR1 KGHDR, CDR2 SFDVKD. CDR3 sequence reads: CATSDLPKRGAKNIQYF. In DNA form, the CDR3 reads TGTGCCACCAGTGATTTGCCGAAAAGAGGGGCCAAAAACATTCAGTACTTC.

The V gene is TRBV19, the J gene TRBJ1-1; the D gene is possibly TRBD1 (5 bases). The length of the CDR3 is 13 residues. V was cut by 7 bases and J by 8 bases, with 17 bases left in between. The germline CDR1 and CDR2 sequences are LNHDA and SQIVND (reference sequence). CDR3 DNA sequence: TGTGCCAGTATCGAGACAGACACCACGGAAGCTTTCTTT. Its protein product is CASIETDTTEAFF.

The V gene is TRBV28, the J gene TRBJ2-7; D is possibly TRBD2 (5 bases). The V end lost 6 bases, the J end lost 1 base, and 31 bases lay between the germline ends. CDR1 MDHEN and CDR2 SYDVKM come from the germline V gene. CDR3 length equals 20 residues. CDR3 loop: CASSHGGPGWANPRSYEQYF. CDR3 in DNA: TGTGCCAGCAGCCATGGAGGACCCGGGTGGGCTAATCCTCGGTCCTACGAGCAGTACTTC.

There are a few counts of this clone. The chain combines TRBV5-4 with TRBJ1-2; TRBD1 might be the D (5 bases). The CDR3 sequence is 15 residues long. CDR1 and CDR2 (germline): SGHNT, YYREEE (reference sequence). Trimming removed 4 bases at V and 4 bases at J, with 17 bases between. The CDR3 protein is CASSGAGRRPYGYTF. CDR3 in DNA: TGTGCCAGCAGCGGGGCGGGACGACGGCCCTATGGCTACACCTTC.